These T cell receptor beta chains were read from a single sample in a study of regulatory T cells in long-lasting Graves disease. A single record per CDR3 protein comes from TCRdb applying MiXCR to the multiplex PCR reads. The repertoire has roughly 380,000 distinct CDR3 sequences, roughly 16% of them found once; the top ten carry over 20%. The source material was peripheral blood mononuclear cells (PBMCs), sampled at new diagnosis, from a patient treated with antithyroid drugs. The receptors stem from a female donor with Graves disease. The CDR3 runs from the conserved cysteine through the conserved F or W. D genes are given only for firm matches. Clone size is stated in some rows and not others, as once, few, many or a class when expanded.

J | D | size | V | CDR3 | DNA
TRBJ2-2 | . | many | TRBV7-2 | CASDRGGQTGELFF | TGTGCCAGCGATAGGGGGGGGCAGACCGGGGAGCTGTTTTTT
TRBJ2-3 | . | many | TRBV12-5 | CASGLFPSTDTQYF | TGTGCTAGTGGTTTGTTCCCTAGCACAGATACGCAGTATTTT
TRBJ2-2 | TRBD2 | many | TRBV5-1 | CASSTLAGETTGELFF | TGCGCCAGCAGCACACTAGCGGGAGAGACCACCGGGGAGCTGTTTTTT
TRBJ2-2 | TRBD2 | . | TRBV29-1 | CSVSGREASPGELFF | TGCAGCGTGAGTGGGCGGGAGGCCTCCCCCGGGGAGCTGTTTTTT
TRBJ1-2 | TRBD1 | . | TRBV5-1 | CASSPNTGVGDGYTF | TGCGCCAGCAGCCCAAACACAGGGGTCGGCGATGGCTACACCTTC
TRBJ2-7 | . | many | TRBV28 | CASSLKSEQYF | TGTGCCAGCAGTTTAAAATCTGAGCAGTACTTC
TRBJ2-5 | . | . | TRBV4-1 | CASSQDSARVGRETQYF | TGCGCCAGCAGCCAAGATTCTGCACGGGTGGGGCGGGAGACCCAGTACTTC
TRBJ2-1 | . | . | TRBV12-3/TRBV12-4 | CASSPTRDNEQFF | TGTGCCAGCAGTCCCACCAGGGATAATGAGCAGTTCTTC
TRBJ1-1 | TRBD1 | many | TRBV28 | CASSSGGLPGSAGQGNTEAFF | TGTGCCAGCAGTTCCGGGGGTCTTCCTGGCTCAGCGGGACAGGGGAACACTGAAGCTTTCTTT
TRBJ2-2 | TRBD1 | many | TRBV5-1 | CASSLGTGVRSRGELFF | TGCGCCAGCAGCTTGGGGACAGGGGTTCGGAGCCGAGGGGAGCTGTTTTTT
TRBJ1-1 | TRBD1 | many | TRBV5-1 | CASSPSGGLNTEAFF | TGCGCCAGCAGCCCGTCAGGGGGCTTGAACACTGAAGCTTTCTTT
TRBJ1-1 | TRBD1 | many | TRBV20-1 | CSANRDRESFF | TGCAGTGCTAACCGGGACAGGGAGTCTTTCTTT
TRBJ1-1 | TRBD1 | many | TRBV12-3/TRBV12-4 | CASTTSGTGGAAFF | TGTGCCAGCACCACCTCCGGGACAGGGGGCGCAGCTTTCTTT
TRBJ1-5 | . | many | TRBV20-1 | CSAREALYSNQPQHF | TGCAGTGCTAGAGAGGCACTTTATAGCAATCAGCCCCAGCATTTT
TRBJ2-2 | . | many | TRBV7-9 | CASSLDSDTGELFF | TGTGCCAGCAGCTTGGACAGTGACACCGGGGAGCTGTTTTTT
TRBJ2-7 | TRBD1 | many | TRBV19 | CASSLGQGEAYEQYF | TGTGCCAGTAGTCTAGGACAGGGAGAGGCCTACGAGCAGTACTTC
TRBJ2-7 | TRBD2 | few | TRBV4-2 | CASSQDSASGGYEQYF | TGTGCCAGCAGCCAAGATTCGGCTAGCGGGGGGTACGAGCAGTACTTC
TRBJ2-7 | . | . | TRBV9 | CASGLGSTSFYEQYF | TGTGCCAGCGGACTCGGGTCCACCTCGTTCTACGAGCAGTACTTC
TRBJ2-1 | . | many | TRBV5-1 | CASRSGPRSEQFF | TGCGCCAGCAGGTCGGGACCCCGGTCGGAGCAGTTCTTC
TRBJ2-1 | . | . | TRBV6-1 | CASRGDGSYNEQFF | TGTGCCAGCAGGGGAGACGGTTCCTACAATGAGCAGTTCTTC
TRBJ2-2 | TRBD2 | many | TRBV7-8 | CASKTLSGRAGELFF | TGTGCCAGCAAAACCCTTAGCGGGAGGGCCGGGGAGCTGTTTTTT
TRBJ2-3 | . | many | TRBV2 | CASSDLKGPVTQYF | TGTGCCAGCAGCGACTTAAAGGGGCCCGTTACGCAGTATTTT
TRBJ1-2 | . | few | TRBV19 | CASSQRNYGYTF | TGTGCCAGTAGTCAACGTAACTATGGCTACACCTTC
TRBJ1-6 | . | few | TRBV11-2 | CASSLGQYNSPLHF | TGTGCCAGCAGCTTAGGACAGTATAATTCACCCCTCCACTTT
TRBJ1-1 | TRBD1 | few | TRBV24-1 | CATSDFPMTQGAHIKAFF | TGTGCCACCAGTGATTTCCCGATGACACAGGGGGCACATATTAAAGCTTTCTTT
TRBJ1-1 | . | many | TRBV12-5 | CASGSNPRHDLEAFF | TGTGCTAGTGGTTCGAATCCGAGACACGACCTGGAAGCTTTCTTT
TRBJ2-1 | TRBD2 | . | TRBV6-1 | CASSVLAGVVVEQFF | TGTGCCAGCAGTGTTCTAGCGGGAGTAGTGGTTGAGCAGTTCTTC
TRBJ2-3 | . | many | TRBV3-1 | CASSDPGDTQYF | TGTGCCAGCAGCGACCCCGGAGATACGCAGTATTTT
TRBJ2-1 | TRBD2 | many | TRBV7-2 | CASSPPGTRVNEQFF | TGTGCCAGCAGCCCCCCCGGGACTAGGGTAAATGAGCAGTTCTTC
TRBJ2-5 | . | many | TRBV12-3/TRBV12-4 | CASSLLRSETQYF | TGTGCCAGCAGTCTGCTGAGGTCTGAGACCCAGTACTTC
TRBJ1-2 | . | many | TRBV13 | CASTSLWFPGYTF | TGTGCCAGCACCTCACTATGGTTCCCTGGCTACACCTTC
TRBJ2-2 | . | many | TRBV7-8 | CASSLAGGRMLPIGTGELFF | TGTGCCAGCAGCTTAGCGGGGGGACGAATGCTCCCTATTGGCACCGGGGAGCTGTTTTTT
TRBJ1-2 | TRBD1 | . | TRBV29-1 | CSVYNLQGDNGYTF | TGCAGCGTTTACAATCTACAGGGGGATAATGGCTACACCTTC
TRBJ2-2 | . | many | TRBV6-5 | CASSYSRNTGELFF | TGTGCCAGCAGTTACTCCCGAAACACCGGGGAGCTGTTTTTT
TRBJ1-2 | . | many | TRBV15 | CATSTPDSFYGYTF | TGTGCCACCAGCACGCCAGACAGTTTCTATGGCTACACCTTC
TRBJ1-1 | . | many | TRBV27 | CASESGGQGEAFF | TGTGCCAGCGAGTCGGGAGGGCAAGGTGAAGCTTTCTTT
TRBJ1-1 | . | many | TRBV3-1 | CASSQELGYTEAFF | TGTGCCAGCAGCCAAGAGCTAGGGTACACTGAAGCTTTCTTT
TRBJ2-6 | TRBD2 | many | TRBV7-9 | CASSLPRGESSGANVLTF | TGTGCCAGCAGCTTACCCCGGGGGGAAAGCTCTGGGGCCAACGTCCTGACTTTC
TRBJ1-6 | . | many | TRBV20-1 | CSARSLVEGPNSPLHF | TGCAGTGCTAGGAGTTTGGTTGAGGGACCGAATTCACCCCTCCACTTT
TRBJ2-7 | . | many | TRBV10-3 | CAIMAETYEQYF | TGTGCCATCATGGCAGAAACCTACGAGCAGTACTTC
TRBJ2-3 | . | many | TRBV3-1 | CASSQASDWLVGDTQYF | TGTGCCAGCAGCCAAGCCTCAGACTGGCTCGTGGGGGATACGCAGTATTTT
TRBJ2-7 | . | many | TRBV7-9 | CASSPDIYGNEQYF | TGTGCCAGCAGCCCCGACATCTACGGAAACGAGCAGTACTTC